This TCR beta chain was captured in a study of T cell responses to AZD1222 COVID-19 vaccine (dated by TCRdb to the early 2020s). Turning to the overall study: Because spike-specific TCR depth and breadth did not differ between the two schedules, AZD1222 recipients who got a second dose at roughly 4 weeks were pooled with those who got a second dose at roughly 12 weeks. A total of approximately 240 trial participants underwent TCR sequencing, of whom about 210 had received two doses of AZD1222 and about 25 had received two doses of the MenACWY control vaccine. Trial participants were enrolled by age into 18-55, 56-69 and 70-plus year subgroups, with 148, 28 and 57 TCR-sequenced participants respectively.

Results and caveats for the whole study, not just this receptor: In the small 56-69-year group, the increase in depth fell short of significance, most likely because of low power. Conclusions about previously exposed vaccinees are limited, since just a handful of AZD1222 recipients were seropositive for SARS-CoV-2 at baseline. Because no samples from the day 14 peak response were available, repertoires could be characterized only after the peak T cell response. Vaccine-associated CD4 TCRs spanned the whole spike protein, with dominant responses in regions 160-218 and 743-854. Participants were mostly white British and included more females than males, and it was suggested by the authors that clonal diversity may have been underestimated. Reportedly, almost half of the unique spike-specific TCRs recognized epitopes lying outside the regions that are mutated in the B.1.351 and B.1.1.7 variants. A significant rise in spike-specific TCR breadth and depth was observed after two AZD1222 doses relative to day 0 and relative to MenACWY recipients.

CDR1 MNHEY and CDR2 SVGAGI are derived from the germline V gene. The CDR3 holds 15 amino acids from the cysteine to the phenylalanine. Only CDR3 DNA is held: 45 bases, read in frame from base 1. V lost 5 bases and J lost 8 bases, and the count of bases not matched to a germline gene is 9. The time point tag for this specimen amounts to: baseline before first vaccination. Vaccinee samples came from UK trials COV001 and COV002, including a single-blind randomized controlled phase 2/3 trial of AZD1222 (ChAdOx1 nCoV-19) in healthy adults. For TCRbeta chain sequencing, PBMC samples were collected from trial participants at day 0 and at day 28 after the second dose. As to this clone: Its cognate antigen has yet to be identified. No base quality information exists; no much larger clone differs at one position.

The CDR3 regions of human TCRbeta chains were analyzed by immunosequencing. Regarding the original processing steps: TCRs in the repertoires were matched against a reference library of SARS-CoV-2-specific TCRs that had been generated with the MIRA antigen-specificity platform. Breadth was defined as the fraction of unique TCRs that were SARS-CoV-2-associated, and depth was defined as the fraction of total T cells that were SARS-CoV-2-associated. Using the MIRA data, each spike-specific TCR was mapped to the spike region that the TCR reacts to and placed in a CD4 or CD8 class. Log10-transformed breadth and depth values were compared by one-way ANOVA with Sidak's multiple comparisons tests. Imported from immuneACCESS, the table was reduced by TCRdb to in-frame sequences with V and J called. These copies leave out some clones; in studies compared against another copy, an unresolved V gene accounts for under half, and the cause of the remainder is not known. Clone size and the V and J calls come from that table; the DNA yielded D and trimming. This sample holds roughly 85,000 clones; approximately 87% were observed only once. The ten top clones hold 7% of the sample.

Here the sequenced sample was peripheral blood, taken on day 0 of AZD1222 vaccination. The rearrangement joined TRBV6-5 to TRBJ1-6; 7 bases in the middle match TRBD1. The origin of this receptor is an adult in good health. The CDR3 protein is CASSKTIQGDSPLHF. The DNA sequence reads TGTGCCAGCAGTAAAACCATTCAGGGGGATTCACCCCTCCACTTT.